This is a list of T cell receptor beta chains from one sample in a study of response to subunit inactivated influenza vaccine. From the RT-PCR reads, TCRdb called clonotypes with MiXCR, one entry per CDR3 protein. The table includes about 500,000 distinct CDR3 sequences, about 7.2% detected once. The sample was PBMCs from blood, taken around 25 months after vaccination. The receptors originated from a man aged 50 to 69 who received an inactivated influenza vaccine. Both conserved end residues are part of each CDR3. The order of the fields is clone size, J gene, D gene, V gene, CDR3 protein, CDR3 DNA. D genes are given only for firm matches. Size is omitted from some rows. Given values are once, few, many or a class for expanded clones.

clone_size: many
j_call: TRBJ2-1
d_call: TRBD2
v_call: TRBV5-1
cdr3_aa: CASSLATGGHNEQFF
cdr3_nt: TGCGCCAGCAGCTTGGCGACGGGGGGGCATAATGAGCAGTTCTTC

clone_size: .
j_call: TRBJ2-4
d_call: .
v_call: TRBV7-2
cdr3_aa: CASSTGTLANIQYF
cdr3_nt: TGTGCCAGCAGCACCGGGACATTAGCCAACATTCAGTACTTC

clone_size: few
j_call: TRBJ2-1
d_call: TRBD2
v_call: TRBV11-3
cdr3_aa: CASSSGASGDNEQFF
cdr3_nt: TGTGCCAGCAGCTCGGGAGCTAGCGGGGACAATGAGCAGTTCTTC

clone_size: many
j_call: TRBJ2-5
d_call: .
v_call: TRBV12-3/TRBV12-4
cdr3_aa: CASSDWASRETQYF
cdr3_nt: TGTGCCAGCAGCGATTGGGCTAGCAGGGAGACCCAGTACTTC

clone_size: .
j_call: TRBJ1-4
d_call: .
v_call: TRBV27
cdr3_aa: CASRPHGGEKLFF
cdr3_nt: TGTGCCAGCAGGCCTCATGGGGGAGAAAAACTGTTTTTT

clone_size: few
j_call: TRBJ2-7
d_call: TRBD2
v_call: TRBV9
cdr3_aa: CASSVGASGAYEQYF
cdr3_nt: TGTGCCAGCAGCGTAGGGGCTAGCGGCGCCTACGAGCAGTACTTC

clone_size: many
j_call: TRBJ2-7
d_call: .
v_call: TRBV20-1
cdr3_aa: CSARGRQPRSYEQYF
cdr3_nt: TGCAGTGCTAGGGGCCGACAGCCTCGTTCCTACGAGCAGTACTTC

clone_size: .
j_call: TRBJ1-4
d_call: TRBD1
v_call: TRBV6-5
cdr3_aa: CASSYATGEEEKLFF
cdr3_nt: TGTGCCAGCAGTTACGCCACAGGGGAGGAAGAAAAACTGTTTTTT

clone_size: many
j_call: TRBJ2-7
d_call: TRBD2
v_call: TRBV12-3/TRBV12-4
cdr3_aa: CASSTLAGGSYEQYF
cdr3_nt: TGTGCCAGCAGTACTCTAGCGGGAGGATCCTACGAGCAGTACTTC

clone_size: few
j_call: TRBJ2-5
d_call: .
v_call: TRBV18
cdr3_aa: CASSPGGLRETQYF
cdr3_nt: TGTGCCAGCTCACCAGGGGGGTTGCGAGAGACCCAGTACTTC

clone_size: many
j_call: TRBJ1-1
d_call: .
v_call: TRBV7-9
cdr3_aa: CASSSLRGPEAFF
cdr3_nt: TGTGCCAGCAGCTCACTTCGGGGACCTGAAGCTTTCTTT

clone_size: few
j_call: TRBJ2-5
d_call: .
v_call: TRBV20-1
cdr3_aa: CSASRKPGQETQYF
cdr3_nt: TGCAGTGCTAGCCGGAAACCGGGCCAAGAGACCCAGTACTTC

clone_size: .
j_call: TRBJ2-1
d_call: TRBD2
v_call: TRBV20-1
cdr3_aa: CSARAVAGGLNEQFF
cdr3_nt: TGCAGTGCTAGAGCGGTAGCGGGGGGGCTCAATGAGCAGTTCTTC

clone_size: .
j_call: TRBJ2-1
d_call: TRBD2
v_call: TRBV6-5
cdr3_aa: CASSYPPTSGQAYNEQFF
cdr3_nt: TGTGCCAGCAGTTACCCGCCGACTAGCGGGCAAGCCTACAATGAGCAGTTCTTC

clone_size: .
j_call: TRBJ2-5
d_call: TRBD1
v_call: TRBV7-9
cdr3_aa: CASSPLPGTGDGETQYF
cdr3_nt: TGTGCCAGCAGCCCACTCCCCGGGACAGGGGACGGAGAGACCCAGTACTTC

clone_size: many
j_call: TRBJ1-4
d_call: TRBD1
v_call: TRBV4-3
cdr3_aa: CASSQGTGTGETGGEKLFF
cdr3_nt: TGCGCCAGCAGCCAAGGGACCGGGACAGGGGAAACAGGAGGTGAAAAACTGTTTTTT

clone_size: many
j_call: TRBJ2-1
d_call: .
v_call: TRBV10-1
cdr3_aa: CASSEFQGSYNEQFF
cdr3_nt: TGCGCCAGCAGTGAATTCCAGGGCTCCTACAATGAGCAGTTCTTC

clone_size: many
j_call: TRBJ2-5
d_call: .
v_call: TRBV12-3/TRBV12-4
cdr3_aa: CASSLQGRIEETQYF
cdr3_nt: TGTGCCAGCAGTTTACAGGGGCGCATTGAAGAGACCCAGTACTTC

clone_size: few
j_call: TRBJ2-7
d_call: .
v_call: TRBV6-1
cdr3_aa: CASRRRDRGYEQYF
cdr3_nt: TGTGCCAGCAGAAGGCGGGACAGAGGCTACGAGCAGTACTTC

clone_size: few
j_call: TRBJ2-7
d_call: .
v_call: TRBV7-9
cdr3_aa: CASRPTGSYEQYF
cdr3_nt: TGTGCCAGCAGACCTACAGGGTCCTACGAGCAGTACTTC

clone_size: few
j_call: TRBJ2-1
d_call: .
v_call: TRBV4-3
cdr3_aa: CASSQEFPLYNEQFF
cdr3_nt: TGCGCCAGCAGCCAAGAGTTCCCGCTCTACAATGAGCAGTTCTTC

clone_size: few
j_call: TRBJ2-1
d_call: TRBD2
v_call: TRBV24-1
cdr3_aa: CATSDRLAGGPGEQFF
cdr3_nt: TGTGCCACCAGTGATCGCCTAGCGGGAGGGCCGGGTGAGCAGTTCTTC

clone_size: few
j_call: TRBJ1-6
d_call: .
v_call: TRBV5-1
cdr3_aa: CASSLGPLGPNSPLHF
cdr3_nt: TGCGCCAGCAGCTTGGGTCCTCTGGGTCCTAATTCACCCCTCCACTTT

clone_size: .
j_call: TRBJ1-6
d_call: .
v_call: TRBV28
cdr3_aa: CASSLAGIYNSPLHF
cdr3_nt: TGTGCCAGCAGTTTAGCGGGGATCTATAATTCACCCCTCCACTTT

clone_size: few
j_call: TRBJ2-7
d_call: .
v_call: TRBV7-6
cdr3_aa: CASSPAGVYEQYF
cdr3_nt: TGTGCCAGCAGCCCTGCCGGCGTCTACGAGCAGTACTTC

clone_size: .
j_call: TRBJ2-2
d_call: TRBD1
v_call: TRBV18
cdr3_aa: CASSPVGTGSTGELFF
cdr3_nt: TGTGCCAGCTCACCGGTAGGGACAGGGAGCACCGGGGAGCTGTTTTTT

clone_size: many
j_call: TRBJ2-7
d_call: TRBD2
v_call: TRBV6-2/TRBV6-3
cdr3_aa: CASSPLGGETYEQYF
cdr3_nt: TGTGCCAGCAGCCCCCTCGGGGGGGAGACCTACGAGCAGTACTTC

clone_size: many
j_call: TRBJ1-2
d_call: .
v_call: TRBV20-1
cdr3_aa: CSARTPANYGYTF
cdr3_nt: TGCAGTGCCCGAACACCGGCTAACTATGGCTACACCTTC

clone_size: few
j_call: TRBJ2-1
d_call: TRBD2
v_call: TRBV11-2
cdr3_aa: CASSRRGGLAGFNEQFF
cdr3_nt: TGTGCCAGCAGCCGTCGAGGGGGACTAGCGGGTTTTAATGAGCAGTTCTTC

clone_size: .
j_call: TRBJ2-1
d_call: .
v_call: TRBV18
cdr3_aa: CASSPTAINEQFF
cdr3_nt: TGTGCCAGCTCACCCACAGCTATCAATGAGCAGTTCTTC

clone_size: many
j_call: TRBJ2-5
d_call: .
v_call: TRBV12-3/TRBV12-4
cdr3_aa: CASRETVGLAQYF
cdr3_nt: TGTGCCAGCAGGGAGACAGTGGGTCTGGCCCAGTACTTC

clone_size: few
j_call: TRBJ2-2
d_call: TRBD1
v_call: TRBV5-1
cdr3_aa: CASSWAGGTGELFF
cdr3_nt: TGCGCCAGCAGCTGGGCAGGGGGCACCGGGGAGCTGTTTTTT

clone_size: few
j_call: TRBJ2-2
d_call: .
v_call: TRBV15
cdr3_aa: CATAGSSTGELFF
cdr3_nt: TGTGCCACCGCCGGTAGCAGCACCGGGGAGCTGTTTTTT

clone_size: few
j_call: TRBJ2-1
d_call: TRBD2
v_call: TRBV4-3
cdr3_aa: CASSQVKGLAGGVTYNEQFF
cdr3_nt: TGCGCCAGCAGCCAAGTTAAAGGACTAGCGGGAGGGGTAACCTACAATGAGCAGTTCTTC

clone_size: .
j_call: TRBJ2-7
d_call: .
v_call: TRBV12-3/TRBV12-4
cdr3_aa: CASSPSGGRPEQYF
cdr3_nt: TGTGCCAGCAGTCCTAGTGGGGGCCGCCCCGAGCAGTACTTC